This note documents a single TCR beta chain sequence. Sequenced by immunoSEQ multiplex PCR; TCRdb stores in-frame clones only, minus some. The table shows some 150,000 clones, with roughly 86% occurring only once. These data come from a study of blood T cell repertoires in COVID-19. Study context: Researchers got acute and convalescent COVID-19 samples from the United States, Italy and Spain. Nucleic acid was either cDNA or gDNA, and it came from T cells, B-cell-depleted T cells, or PBMCs.

V was clipped by 4 bases and J by 8 bases; unmatched bases: 9. Germline V gene data show CDR1 as SGHRS and CDR2 as YFSETQ. This CDR3 is 14 amino acids long. The sequenced material came from peripheral blood. This rearrangement joins TRBV5-1 to TRBJ2-1; TRBD1 matches at 7 bases. This clonotype was sampled from a woman aged 55-75 years with acute or convalescent COVID-19. For the CDR3, the DNA is TGCGCCAGCAGCCACACGACAGGGATAGATGAGCAGTTCTTC. Amino acids: CASSHTTGIDEQFF.